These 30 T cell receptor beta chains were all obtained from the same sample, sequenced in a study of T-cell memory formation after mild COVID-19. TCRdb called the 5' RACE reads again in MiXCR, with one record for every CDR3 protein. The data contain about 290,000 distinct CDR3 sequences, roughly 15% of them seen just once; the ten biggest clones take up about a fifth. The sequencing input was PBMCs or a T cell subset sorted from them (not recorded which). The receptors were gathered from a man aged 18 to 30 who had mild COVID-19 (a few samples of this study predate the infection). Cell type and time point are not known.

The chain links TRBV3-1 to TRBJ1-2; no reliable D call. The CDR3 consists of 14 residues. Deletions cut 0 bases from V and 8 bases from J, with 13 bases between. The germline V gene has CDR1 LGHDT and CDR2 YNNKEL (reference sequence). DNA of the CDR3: TGTGCCAGCAGCCAAGATATCGCGTTTCGGGGCTACACCTTC. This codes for CASSQDIAFRGYTF.

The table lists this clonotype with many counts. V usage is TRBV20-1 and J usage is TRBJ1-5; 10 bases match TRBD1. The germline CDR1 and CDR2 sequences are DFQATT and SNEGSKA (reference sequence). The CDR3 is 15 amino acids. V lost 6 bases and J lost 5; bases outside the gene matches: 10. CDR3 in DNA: TGCAGTGCCCCACTCCGGGACAGGGGCTATCAGCCCCAGCATTTT. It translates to CSAPLRDRGYQPQHF.

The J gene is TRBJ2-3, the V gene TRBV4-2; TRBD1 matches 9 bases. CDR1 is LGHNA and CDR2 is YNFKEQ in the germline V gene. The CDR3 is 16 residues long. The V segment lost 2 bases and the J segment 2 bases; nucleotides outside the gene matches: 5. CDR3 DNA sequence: TGTGCCAGCAGCCAATCTACAGGGGGCTCCACAGATACGCAGTATTTT. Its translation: CASSQSTGGSTDTQYF.

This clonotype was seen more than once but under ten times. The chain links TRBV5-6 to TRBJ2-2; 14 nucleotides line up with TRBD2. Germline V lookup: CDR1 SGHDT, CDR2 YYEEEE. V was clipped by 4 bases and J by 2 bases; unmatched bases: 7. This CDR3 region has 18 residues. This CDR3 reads CASSPGLAGDTNTGELFF. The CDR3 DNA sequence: TGTGCCAGCAGCCCGGGACTAGCGGGGGACACCAACACCGGGGAGCTGTTTTTT. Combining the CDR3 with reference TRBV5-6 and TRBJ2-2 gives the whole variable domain DAGVTQSPTHLIKTRGQQVTLRCSPKSGHDTVSWYQQALGQGPQFIFQYYEEEERQRGNFPDRFSGHQFPNYSSELNVNALLLGDSALYLCASSPGLAGDTNTGELFFGEGSRLTVL.

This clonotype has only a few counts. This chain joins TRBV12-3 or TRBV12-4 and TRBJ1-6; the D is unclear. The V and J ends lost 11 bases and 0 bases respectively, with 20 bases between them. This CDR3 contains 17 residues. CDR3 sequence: CALTGPLAGSYNSPLHF. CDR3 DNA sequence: TGTGCCTTGACCGGGCCTCTGGCGGGCTCCTATAATTCACCCCTCCACTTT.

Here the CDR3 reads CATSEWDSPKGQETQYF. DNA for the CDR3: TGTGCCACCAGTGAGTGGGACAGTCCGAAAGGGCAAGAGACCCAGTACTTC. This chain uses TRBV24-1 with TRBJ2-5, with 7 bases matching TRBD1. CDR1 and CDR2 from the germline V gene are KGHDR and SFDVKD. The CDR3 has 17 residues. J lost 2 bases, V lost 4 bases, and 12 bases had no gene match.

In DNA form, the CDR3 reads TGTGCCAGCAGCATATACAATGAGCAGTTCTTC. Protein: CASSIYNEQFF. This chain joins TRBV11-2 and TRBJ2-1; D remains unclear. Trimming shortened V by 5 bases and J by 4 bases, and 3 bases separated the two germline ends. The CDR3 runs to 11 residues. The germline CDR1 and CDR2 sequences are SGHAT and FQNNGV.

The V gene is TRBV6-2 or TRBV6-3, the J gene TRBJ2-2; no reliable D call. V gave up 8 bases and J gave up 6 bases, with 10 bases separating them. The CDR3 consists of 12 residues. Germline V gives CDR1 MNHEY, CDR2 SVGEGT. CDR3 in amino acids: CASRQFAGELFF. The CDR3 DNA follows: TGTGCCAGCCGACAATTCGCCGGGGAGCTGTTTTTT.

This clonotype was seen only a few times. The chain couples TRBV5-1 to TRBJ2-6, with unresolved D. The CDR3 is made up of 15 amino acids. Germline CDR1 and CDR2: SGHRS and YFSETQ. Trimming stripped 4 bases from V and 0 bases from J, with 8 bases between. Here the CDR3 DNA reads TGCGCCAGCAGCGCGATGGGCTCTGGGGCCAACGTCCTGACTTTC. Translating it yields CASSAMGSGANVLTF.

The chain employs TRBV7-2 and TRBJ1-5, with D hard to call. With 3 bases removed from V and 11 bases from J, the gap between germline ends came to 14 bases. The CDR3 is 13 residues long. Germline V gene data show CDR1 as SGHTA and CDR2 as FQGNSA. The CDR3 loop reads CASSFSAEKSQHF. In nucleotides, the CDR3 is TGTGCCAGCAGCTTCTCTGCGGAAAAGTCCCAGCATTTT.

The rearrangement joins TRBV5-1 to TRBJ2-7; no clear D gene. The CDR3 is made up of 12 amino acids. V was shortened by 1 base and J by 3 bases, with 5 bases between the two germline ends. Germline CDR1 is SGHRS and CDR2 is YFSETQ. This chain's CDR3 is CASSLYNYEQYF. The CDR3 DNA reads TGCGCCAGCAGCTTGTACAACTACGAGCAGTACTTC.

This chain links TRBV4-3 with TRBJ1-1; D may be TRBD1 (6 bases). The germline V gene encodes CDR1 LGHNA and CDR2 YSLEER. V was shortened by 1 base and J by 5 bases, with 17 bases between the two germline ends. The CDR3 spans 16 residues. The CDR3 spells CASSQVWQGTRTEAFF. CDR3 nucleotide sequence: TGCGCCAGCAGCCAAGTGTGGCAGGGGACGAGGACTGAAGCTTTCTTT.

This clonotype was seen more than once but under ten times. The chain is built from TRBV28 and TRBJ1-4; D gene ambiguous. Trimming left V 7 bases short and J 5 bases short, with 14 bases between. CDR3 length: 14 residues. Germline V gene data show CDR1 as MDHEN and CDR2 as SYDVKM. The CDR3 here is CASTPPGPNEKLFF. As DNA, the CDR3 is TGTGCCAGCACACCACCGGGTCCCAATGAAAAACTGTTTTTT.

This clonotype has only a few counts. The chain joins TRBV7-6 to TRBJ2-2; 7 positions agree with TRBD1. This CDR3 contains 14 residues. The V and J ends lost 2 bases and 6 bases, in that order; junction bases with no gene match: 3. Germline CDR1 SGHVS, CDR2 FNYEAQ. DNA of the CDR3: TGTGCCAGCAGCTTACAGGGGGACGCCGGGGAGCTGTTTTTT. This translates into CASSLQGDAGELFF.

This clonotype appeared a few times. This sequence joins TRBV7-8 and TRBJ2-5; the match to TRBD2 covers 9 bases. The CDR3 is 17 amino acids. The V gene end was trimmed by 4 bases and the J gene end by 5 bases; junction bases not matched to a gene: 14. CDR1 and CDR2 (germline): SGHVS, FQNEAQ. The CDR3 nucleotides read TGTGCCAGCAGCTCCAGGAGGCGGGGGGGCCGGTTTGAGACCCAGTACTTC. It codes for CASSSRRRGGRFETQYF.

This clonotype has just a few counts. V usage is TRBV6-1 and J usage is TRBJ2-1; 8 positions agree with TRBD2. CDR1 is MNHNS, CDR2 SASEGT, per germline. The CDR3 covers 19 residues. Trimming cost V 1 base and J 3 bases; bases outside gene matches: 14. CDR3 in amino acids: CASSEVATGGNGLYNEQFF. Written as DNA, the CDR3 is TGTGCCAGCAGTGAAGTCGCGACGGGAGGGAACGGCCTCTACAATGAGCAGTTCTTC.

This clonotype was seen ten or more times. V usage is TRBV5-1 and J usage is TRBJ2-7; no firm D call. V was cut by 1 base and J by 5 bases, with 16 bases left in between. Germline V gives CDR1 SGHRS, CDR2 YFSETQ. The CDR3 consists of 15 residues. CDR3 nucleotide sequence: TGCGCCAGCAGCTTGAGGCCTGGAATCACCGACGAGCAGTACTTC. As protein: CASSLRPGITDEQYF.

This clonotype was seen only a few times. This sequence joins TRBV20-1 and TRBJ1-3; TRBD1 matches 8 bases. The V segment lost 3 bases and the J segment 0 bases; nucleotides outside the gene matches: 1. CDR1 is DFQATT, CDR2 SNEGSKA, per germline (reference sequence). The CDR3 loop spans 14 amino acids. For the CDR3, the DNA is TGCAGTGCTAGTCAGGGGGCCTCTGGAAACACCATATATTTT. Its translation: CSASQGASGNTIYF.

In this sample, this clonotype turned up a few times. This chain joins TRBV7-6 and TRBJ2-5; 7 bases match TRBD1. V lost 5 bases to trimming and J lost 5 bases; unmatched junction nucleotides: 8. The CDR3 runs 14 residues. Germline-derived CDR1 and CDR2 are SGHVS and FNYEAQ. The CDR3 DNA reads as TGTGCCAGCAGCCGGGACAGATCTTGGGAGACCCAGTACTTC. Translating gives CASSRDRSWETQYF.

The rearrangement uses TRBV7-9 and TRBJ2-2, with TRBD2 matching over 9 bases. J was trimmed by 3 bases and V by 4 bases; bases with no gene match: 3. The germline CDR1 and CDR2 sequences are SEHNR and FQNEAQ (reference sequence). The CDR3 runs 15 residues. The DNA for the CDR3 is TGTGCCAGCAGCTCGAGGACTAGCGACACCGGGGAGCTGTTTTTT. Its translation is CASSSRTSDTGELFF.

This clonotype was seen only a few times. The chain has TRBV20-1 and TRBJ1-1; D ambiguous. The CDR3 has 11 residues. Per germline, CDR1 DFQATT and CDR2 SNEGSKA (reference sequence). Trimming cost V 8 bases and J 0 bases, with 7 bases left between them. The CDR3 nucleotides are TGCAGTACCCAGTTGAACACTGAAGCTTTCTTT. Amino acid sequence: CSTQLNTEAFF.

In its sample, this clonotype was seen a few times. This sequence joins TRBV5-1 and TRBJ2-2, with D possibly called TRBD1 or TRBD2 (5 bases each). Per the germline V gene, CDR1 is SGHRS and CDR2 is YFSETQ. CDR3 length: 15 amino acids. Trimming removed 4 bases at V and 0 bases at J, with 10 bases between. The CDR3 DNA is TGCGCCAGCAGCATCGAGGGACCGAACACCGGGGAGCTGTTTTTT. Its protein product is CASSIEGPNTGELFF.

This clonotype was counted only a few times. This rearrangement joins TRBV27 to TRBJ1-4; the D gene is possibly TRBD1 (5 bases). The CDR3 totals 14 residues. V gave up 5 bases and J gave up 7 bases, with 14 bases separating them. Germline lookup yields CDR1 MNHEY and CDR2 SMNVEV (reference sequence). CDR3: CASSPPGGIEKLFF. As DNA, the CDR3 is TGTGCCAGCAGTCCCCCGGGGGGAATTGAAAAACTGTTTTTT.

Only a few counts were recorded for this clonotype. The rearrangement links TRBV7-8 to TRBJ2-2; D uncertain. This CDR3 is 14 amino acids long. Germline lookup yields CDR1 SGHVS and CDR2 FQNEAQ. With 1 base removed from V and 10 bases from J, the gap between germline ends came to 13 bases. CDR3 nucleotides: TGTGCCAGCAGCTTAGATCCGGGTCTAGTGGAGCTGTTTTTT. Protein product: CASSLDPGLVELFF.

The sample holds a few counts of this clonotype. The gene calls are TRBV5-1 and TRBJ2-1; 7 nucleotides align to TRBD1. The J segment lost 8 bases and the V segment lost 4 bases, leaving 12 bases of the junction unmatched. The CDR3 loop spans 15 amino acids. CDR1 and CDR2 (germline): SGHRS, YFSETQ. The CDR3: CASSRDSTFRDEQFF. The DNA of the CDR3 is TGCGCCAGCAGCAGGGACAGTACCTTTAGGGATGAGCAGTTCTTC.

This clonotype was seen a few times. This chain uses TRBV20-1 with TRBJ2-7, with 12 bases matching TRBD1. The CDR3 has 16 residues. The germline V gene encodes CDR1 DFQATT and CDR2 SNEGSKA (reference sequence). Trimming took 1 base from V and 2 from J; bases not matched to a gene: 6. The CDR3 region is CSARARGTGGPYEQYF. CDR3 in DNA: TGCAGTGCTAGAGCCCGCGGGACAGGGGGCCCCTACGAGCAGTACTTC.

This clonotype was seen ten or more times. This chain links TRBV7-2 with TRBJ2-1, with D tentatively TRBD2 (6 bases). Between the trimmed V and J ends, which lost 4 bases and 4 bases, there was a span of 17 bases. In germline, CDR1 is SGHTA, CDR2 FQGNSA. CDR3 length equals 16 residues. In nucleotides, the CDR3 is TGTGCCAGCAGCTCGAATATGTGGGGAGGATACAATGAGCAGTTCTTC. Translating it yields CASSSNMWGGYNEQFF.

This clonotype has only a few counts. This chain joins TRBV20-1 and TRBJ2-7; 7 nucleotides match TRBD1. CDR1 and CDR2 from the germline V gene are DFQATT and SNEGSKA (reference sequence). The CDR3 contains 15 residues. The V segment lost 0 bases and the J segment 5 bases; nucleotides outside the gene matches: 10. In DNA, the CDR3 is TGCAGTGCTAGAGATCGTGTCAGGGGGTTGCACGAGCAGTACGTC. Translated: CSARDRVRGLHEQYV.

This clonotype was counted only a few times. The CDR3 reads CASSHGISKAFF. The CDR3 bases are TGTGCCAGCAGCCATGGTATCTCGAAGGCTTTCTTT. The chain couples TRBV14 to TRBJ1-1, with D uncertain. There are 12 residues in the CDR3. The V end was cut by 3 bases, the J end by 11 bases, with 13 bases between. Germline assignment: CDR1 SGHDN and CDR2 FVKESK.

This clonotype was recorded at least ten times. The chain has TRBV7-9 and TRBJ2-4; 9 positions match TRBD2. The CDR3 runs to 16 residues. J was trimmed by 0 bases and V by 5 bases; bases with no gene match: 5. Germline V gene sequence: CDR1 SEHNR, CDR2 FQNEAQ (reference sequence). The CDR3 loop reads CASSASGGLAKNIQYF. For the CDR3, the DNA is TGTGCCAGCAGCGCCAGCGGGGGGCTAGCCAAAAACATTCAGTACTTC.